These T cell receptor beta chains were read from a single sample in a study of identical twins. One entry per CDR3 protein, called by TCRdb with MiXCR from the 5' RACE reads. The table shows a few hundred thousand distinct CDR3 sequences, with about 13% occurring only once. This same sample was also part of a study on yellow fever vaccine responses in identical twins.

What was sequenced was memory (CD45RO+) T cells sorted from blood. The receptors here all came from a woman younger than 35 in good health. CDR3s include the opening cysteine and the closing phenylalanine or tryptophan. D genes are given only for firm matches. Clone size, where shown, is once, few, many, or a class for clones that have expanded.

TGCAGTGCTAGAGATCCCCGGGGGTGGGAAGAGCAGTACTTC,CSARDPRGWEEQYF,TRBV20-1,NA,few,TRBJ2-7
TGTGCCAGCAGCCCGCAGGGGGACAGGGTAGGCTATGGCTACACCTTC,CASSPQGDRVGYGYTF,TRBV7-2,TRBD1,NA,TRBJ1-2
TGTGCCAGCAGTTTAATTGGGGCCAACGTCCTGACTTTC,CASSLIGANVLTF,TRBV28,NA,NA,TRBJ2-6
TGTGCCAGTAGCATCGACAGAAGCTCTGGAAACACCATATATTTT,CASSIDRSSGNTIYF,TRBV19,NA,NA,TRBJ1-3
TGTGCCAGCAGCCAAGAAAGGACTAGCACAGATACGCAGTATTTT,CASSQERTSTDTQYF,TRBV4-2,NA,few,TRBJ2-3
TGTGCCAGCAGTGACGGAGCGGGGTCAATGAATGAGCAGTTCTTC,CASSDGAGSMNEQFF,TRBV6-4,TRBD2,NA,TRBJ2-1
TGTGCCAGCAGTTCGATGGGGACTAGCGGATCCAGCTCCTACAATGAGCAGTTCTTC,CASSSMGTSGSSSYNEQFF,TRBV4-2,TRBD2,many,TRBJ2-1
TGTGCCAGCAGTCTAGCGGGAGTTGGGGAGCTGTTTTTT,CASSLAGVGELFF,TRBV12-3/TRBV12-4,TRBD2,many,TRBJ2-2
TGTGCCAGCAGCTTAGTTGCTAGCGGGGGATACAATGAGCAGTTCTTC,CASSLVASGGYNEQFF,TRBV7-2,TRBD2,few,TRBJ2-1
TGTGCCAGCATCCTCAGGACGGGTTCCTACGAGCAGTACTTC,CASILRTGSYEQYF,TRBV6-1,NA,NA,TRBJ2-7
TGTGCCAGCAGCTTAGAGGGGAGAACCCTCCACTTT,CASSLEGRTLHF,TRBV7-9,NA,NA,TRBJ1-6
TGCAGTGCTAGAGACCCTGGGGCCAACGTCCTGACTTTC,CSARDPGANVLTF,TRBV20-1,NA,NA,TRBJ2-6
TGCAGCGTTGGAAGGGGGAGAGGTAGCGGGGAGCTGTTTTTT,CSVGRGRGSGELFF,TRBV29-1,NA,few,TRBJ2-2
TGTGCCAGCAGTTTAAGGAAGGAACTAAACTATGGCTACACCTTC,CASSLRKELNYGYTF,TRBV27,NA,few,TRBJ1-2
TGTGCCAGCAGTATAGGACAAAGCCAAGAGACCCAGTACTTC,CASSIGQSQETQYF,TRBV6-1,NA,NA,TRBJ2-5
TGTGCCAGCAAAAAGGGGGGAGCTACTGGGGCCTACGAGCAGTACTTC,CASKKGGATGAYEQYF,TRBV6-1,NA,few,TRBJ2-7
TGCGCCAGCAGCTTGGTGGGGACAGTAAGCTCCTACGAGCAGTACTTC,CASSLVGTVSSYEQYF,TRBV5-1,TRBD1,few,TRBJ2-7
TGTGCCAGCAGCTCCCTTAGCGGGGGAACCGGGGAGCTGTTTTTT,CASSSLSGGTGELFF,TRBV7-2,TRBD2,NA,TRBJ2-2
TGTGCCAGCAGCCCCGAGTTTGGGCGCACAGATACGCAGTATTTT,CASSPEFGRTDTQYF,TRBV7-2,NA,few,TRBJ2-3
TGTGCCAGCAGTGGGGTAGCGACAGATACGCAGTATTTT,CASSGVATDTQYF,TRBV28,NA,NA,TRBJ2-3
TGTGCCAGCAGCTTAGCGGGAGGGCCGCAGACCCAGTACTTC,CASSLAGGPQTQYF,TRBV7-9,TRBD2,many,TRBJ2-5
TGCAGTGCTAGAGATCTGACGAGCAATCAGCCCCAGCATTTT,CSARDLTSNQPQHF,TRBV20-1,NA,NA,TRBJ1-5
TGTGCCAGCAGTGAGGCCTGGGAGCAGTTCTTC,CASSEAWEQFF,TRBV2,NA,NA,TRBJ2-1
TGCAGCGTTCGGACAGTTTTAGGGCCCCAGCATTTT,CSVRTVLGPQHF,TRBV29-1,NA,NA,TRBJ1-5
TGTGCCAGCAGTGGGTCAGGGGGATTTACCTACGAGCAGTACTTC,CASSGSGGFTYEQYF,TRBV2,TRBD1,few,TRBJ2-7
TGTGCCAGCAGTGAACAGGTTTTCTCGGAAAAACTGTTTTTT,CASSEQVFSEKLFF,TRBV6-4,NA,NA,TRBJ1-4
TGCAGTGCGGCCGGACTAGCGGGCAGAAGCTCCTACAATGAGCAGTTCTTC,CSAAGLAGRSSYNEQFF,TRBV20-1,TRBD2,few,TRBJ2-1
TGTGCCAGCAGCGTAGTCGGGGAGACTGAAGCTTTCTTT,CASSVVGETEAFF,TRBV9,NA,few,TRBJ1-1
TGTGCCAGCAGCTTAGCGGGACGGTATGAGCAGTTCTTC,CASSLAGRYEQFF,TRBV7-9,NA,few,TRBJ2-1
TGTGCCACCAGCGCAACGGGTGAGCAGTTCTTC,CATSATGEQFF,TRBV24-1,NA,NA,TRBJ2-1
TGTGCCAGCAGTTTACCAGCAATCTCCTACGAGCAGTACTTC,CASSLPAISYEQYF,TRBV28,NA,NA,TRBJ2-7
TGCAGTGCGCCCCCCGTTCCCGATACGCAGTATTTT,CSAPPVPDTQYF,TRBV20-1,NA,few,TRBJ2-3
TGTGCCAGCAGATACAGGGTTTTGGATGGCTACACCTTC,CASRYRVLDGYTF,TRBV6-2/TRBV6-3,NA,many,TRBJ1-2
TGCAGTGCTAGAAAGACAGGGGACGAGCAGTACTTC,CSARKTGDEQYF,TRBV20-1,TRBD1,NA,TRBJ2-7
TGTGCCACCAGCAGACACAAACAGGGCAAAGAGACCCAGTACTTC,CATSRHKQGKETQYF,TRBV15,NA,many,TRBJ2-5
TGTGCCAGCACAGGACAGGTCTCCTACAATGAGCAGTTCTTC,CASTGQVSYNEQFF,TRBV6-1,TRBD1,few,TRBJ2-1
TGTGCCACCGGGGACGGTTTCTCCTACGAGCAGTACTTC,CATGDGFSYEQYF,TRBV24-1,NA,few,TRBJ2-7
TGTGCCACCAGTGTGACAGGCAATCAGCCCCAGCATTTT,CATSVTGNQPQHF,TRBV24-1,NA,many,TRBJ1-5
TGTGCCAGCAGTAACGACAGGGGAAGCTACAATGAGCAGTTCTTC,CASSNDRGSYNEQFF,TRBV6-5,TRBD1,NA,TRBJ2-1
TGTGCCAGCAGTCCCGCGGGGGCCAACGTCCTGACTTTC,CASSPAGANVLTF,TRBV12-3/TRBV12-4,NA,many,TRBJ2-6
TGTGCCAGCAGCCCCCAGGGCTGGGGGAATGAGCAGTTCTTC,CASSPQGWGNEQFF,TRBV3-1,NA,NA,TRBJ2-1
TGTGCCAGCGGATGGGGGACTAGCGGGGGGGCGACAGATACGCAGTATTTT,CASGWGTSGGATDTQYF,TRBV2,TRBD2,NA,TRBJ2-3
TGTGCCAGCAGCCAGTCTGGGCTAGCCGGGGAGACCCAGTACTTC,CASSQSGLAGETQYF,TRBV3-1,NA,few,TRBJ2-5
TGTGCCAGCAGCCAACGGCAGACCTTGTTCTTC,CASSQRQTLFF,TRBV14,NA,many,TRBJ2-1
TGTGCCAGCTCACCACGGCGAGGGGAGGCCGGCGGGGAGCTGTTTTTT,CASSPRRGEAGGELFF,TRBV18,NA,NA,TRBJ2-2
TGTGCCAGTAGGGGTGGCAGGGGACTTTTGAACACTGAAGCTTTCTTT,CASRGGRGLLNTEAFF,TRBV19,NA,few,TRBJ1-1
TGCAGTGCTAGAGTACCTAGGTCTACAGATACGCAGTATTTT,CSARVPRSTDTQYF,TRBV20-1,NA,NA,TRBJ2-3
TGCGCCAGCAGCTTGGTCAACAGGGATAACGAGCAGTACTTC,CASSLVNRDNEQYF,TRBV5-1,NA,NA,TRBJ2-7
TGCAGTGTCCCGGGACTAGCGGGAGGTGATACCGGGGAGCTGTTTTTT,CSVPGLAGGDTGELFF,TRBV20-1,TRBD2,few,TRBJ2-2
TGTGCCAGCAGCTTAATGGCTAGCTCCTACGAGCAGTACTTC,CASSLMASSYEQYF,TRBV7-2,NA,NA,TRBJ2-7
TGTGCCAGCTCGGACCCCGGAGGACAAGAGACCCAGTACTTC,CASSDPGGQETQYF,TRBV6-2/TRBV6-3,NA,NA,TRBJ2-5
TGTGCCAGCAGCCCTCTCTCGGCCGGCTCCCGCCGAAGTGGCTACACCTTC,CASSPLSAGSRRSGYTF,TRBV12-3/TRBV12-4,NA,few,TRBJ1-2
TGTGCCAGCACCACTCGCCGGGGAGGCGAGACCCAGTACTTC,CASTTRRGGETQYF,TRBV27,NA,few,TRBJ2-5
TGCAGTCCCCGGACCCTGGGCGGGGAGACCCAGTACTTC,CSPRTLGGETQYF,TRBV20-1,NA,many,TRBJ2-5
TGTGCCATCAGCGCTCCCCTAGGGACTAGCGGGAGAAACTCCTACGAGCAGTACTTC,CAISAPLGTSGRNSYEQYF,TRBV10-3,TRBD2,few,TRBJ2-7
TGTGCCAGCAGTCGTCAGGTTGAGCAGTTCTTC,CASSRQVEQFF,TRBV2,NA,NA,TRBJ2-1